Listed below are T cell receptor beta chains from one sample, sequenced in a study of cytomegalovirus exposure and HLA in healthy donors. Data came from immunoSEQ multiplex PCR; TCRdb stores just in-frame clones and leaves some out. Of about 120,000 clones in the sample, roughly 67% were seen once. Sequenced sample: PBMCs. These receptors were taken from a young man in good health and CMV-seropositive. Both conserved end residues are part of each CDR3. A D gene is named only where the DNA matches it firmly. For some rows the clone size is stated as once, few or many, or as a class when expanded; others skip it.

cdr3_length: 15
j_call: TRBJ2-7
v_call: TRBV7-9
d_call: -
clone_size: -
cdr3_aa: CASSHRQGILNEQYF
cdr3_nt: TGTGCCAGCAGCCATCGGCAGGGGATTCTGAACGAGCAGTACTTC

cdr3_length: 15
j_call: TRBJ1-3
v_call: TRBV19
d_call: -
clone_size: -
cdr3_aa: CASSSYRSSGNTIYF
cdr3_nt: TGTGCCAGTAGCTCTTACAGGAGCTCTGGAAACACCATATATTTT

cdr3_length: 14
j_call: TRBJ1-1
v_call: TRBV11-3
d_call: TRBD1
clone_size: -
cdr3_aa: CASSLGDRNTEAFF
cdr3_nt: TGTGCCAGCAGCTTAGGGGACAGGAACACTGAAGCTTTCTTT

cdr3_length: 14
j_call: TRBJ1-2
v_call: TRBV6-5
d_call: TRBD1
clone_size: -
cdr3_aa: CASRRQGANYGYTF
cdr3_nt: TGTGCCAGCAGAAGACAGGGGGCCAACTATGGCTACACCTTC

cdr3_length: 14
j_call: TRBJ1-1
v_call: TRBV5-6
d_call: TRBD1
clone_size: -
cdr3_aa: CASSGTGKNTEAFF
cdr3_nt: TGTGCCAGCAGCGGGACAGGAAAGAACACTGAAGCTTTCTTT

cdr3_length: 15
j_call: TRBJ2-3
v_call: TRBV5-1
d_call: -
clone_size: once
cdr3_aa: CASRPRGAGTDTQYF
cdr3_nt: TGCGCCAGCAGGCCACGGGGGGCTGGCACAGATACGCAGTATTTT

cdr3_length: 13
j_call: TRBJ1-2
v_call: TRBV6-5
d_call: -
clone_size: few
cdr3_aa: CASIPRGAAGYTF
cdr3_nt: TGTGCCAGCATTCCTCGGGGGGCGGCTGGCTACACCTTC

cdr3_length: 15
j_call: TRBJ1-5
v_call: TRBV25-1
d_call: -
clone_size: -
cdr3_aa: CASSGNREINQPQHF
cdr3_nt: TGTGCCAGCAGTGGGAACAGGGAAATCAATCAGCCCCAGCATTTT

cdr3_length: 14
j_call: TRBJ1-4
v_call: TRBV6-1
d_call: -
clone_size: -
cdr3_aa: CASKFDSLNEKLFF
cdr3_nt: TGTGCCAGCAAATTCGACAGTCTAAATGAAAAACTGTTTTTT

cdr3_length: 15
j_call: TRBJ2-3
v_call: TRBV5-4
d_call: -
clone_size: -
cdr3_aa: CASSLTIRGTDTQYF
cdr3_nt: TGTGCCAGCAGCTTGACTATCCGGGGCACAGATACGCAGTATTTT

cdr3_length: 14
j_call: TRBJ2-1
v_call: TRBV2
d_call: TRBD1
clone_size: few
cdr3_aa: CASSPSQGGDEQFF
cdr3_nt: TGTGCCAGCAGTCCTTCACAGGGGGGCGATGAGCAGTTCTTC

cdr3_length: 16
j_call: TRBJ2-1
v_call: TRBV11-3
d_call: TRBD1
clone_size: -
cdr3_aa: CASSFQGQGGGNEQFF
cdr3_nt: TGTGCCAGCAGCTTCCAAGGACAGGGCGGCGGGAATGAGCAGTTCTTC

cdr3_length: 18
j_call: TRBJ2-3
v_call: TRBV7-2
d_call: TRBD2
clone_size: -
cdr3_aa: CASSLRPPASGTWDTQYF
cdr3_nt: TGTGCCAGCAGCTTAAGGCCCCCCGCTAGCGGGACCTGGGATACGCAGTATTTT

cdr3_length: 15
j_call: TRBJ2-1
v_call: TRBV5-6
d_call: -
clone_size: -
cdr3_aa: CASRRGPSSYNEQFF
cdr3_nt: TGTGCCAGCAGGCGGGGGCCGAGCTCCTACAATGAGCAGTTCTTC

cdr3_length: 16
j_call: TRBJ2-1
v_call: TRBV5-1
d_call: TRBD2
clone_size: -
cdr3_aa: CASSRTSGGANNEQFF
cdr3_nt: TGCGCCAGCAGCCGGACTAGCGGGGGGGCCAATAATGAGCAGTTCTTC

cdr3_length: 13
j_call: TRBJ2-7
v_call: TRBV6-1
d_call: -
clone_size: -
cdr3_aa: CASSFDRPYEQYF
cdr3_nt: TGTGCCAGCAGCTTTGACAGGCCCTACGAGCAGTACTTC

cdr3_length: 15
j_call: TRBJ1-2
v_call: TRBV9
d_call: TRBD1
clone_size: -
cdr3_aa: CASSVFTGGDYGYTF
cdr3_nt: TGTGCCAGCAGCGTTTTTACAGGGGGCGACTATGGCTACACCTTC

cdr3_length: 14
j_call: TRBJ1-6
v_call: TRBV6-1
d_call: TRBD1
clone_size: -
cdr3_aa: CASSADRTNSPLHF
cdr3_nt: TGTGCCAGCAGTGCGGACAGGACAAATTCACCCCTCCACTTT

cdr3_length: 12
j_call: TRBJ1-2
v_call: TRBV29-1
d_call: -
clone_size: -
cdr3_aa: CSVETSGGGYTF
cdr3_nt: TGCAGCGTGGAGACCTCCGGTGGGGGCTACACCTTC

cdr3_length: 22
j_call: TRBJ2-3
v_call: TRBV9
d_call: TRBD2
clone_size: -
cdr3_aa: CASSVEGLAGGGGTGFTDTQYF
cdr3_nt: TGTGCCAGCAGCGTAGAGGGGCTAGCGGGGGGGGGCGGTACAGGTTTCACAGATACGCAGTATTTT

cdr3_length: 14
j_call: TRBJ1-5
v_call: TRBV28
d_call: -
clone_size: -
cdr3_aa: CASTFGGRNQPQHF
cdr3_nt: TGTGCCAGCACCTTTGGCGGGAGGAATCAGCCCCAGCATTTT

cdr3_length: 17
j_call: TRBJ1-6
v_call: TRBV19
d_call: -
clone_size: -
cdr3_aa: CASSIGAGLLSNSPLHF
cdr3_nt: TGTGCCAGTAGTATAGGGGCAGGGCTGTTGAGTAATTCACCTCTCCACTTT

cdr3_length: 17
j_call: TRBJ2-3
v_call: TRBV7-8
d_call: -
clone_size: -
cdr3_aa: CASSPDPGVIATDTQYF
cdr3_nt: TGTGCCAGCAGCCCCGACCCAGGGGTTATTGCCACAGATACGCAGTATTTT

cdr3_length: 14
j_call: TRBJ1-2
v_call: TRBV5-1
d_call: TRBD1
clone_size: -
cdr3_aa: CASTATGTAYGYTF
cdr3_nt: TGCGCCAGCACCGCGACAGGGACGGCCTATGGCTACACCTTC

cdr3_length: 15
j_call: TRBJ2-7
v_call: TRBV28
d_call: -
clone_size: -
cdr3_aa: CASWEGTGYTYEQYF
cdr3_nt: TGTGCCAGCTGGGAGGGGACAGGATATACCTACGAGCAGTACTTC

cdr3_length: 16
j_call: TRBJ2-5
v_call: TRBV19
d_call: TRBD1
clone_size: few
cdr3_aa: CASSLRGQGTSETQYF
cdr3_nt: TGTGCCAGTAGCCTCCGGGGACAGGGGACGTCGGAGACCCAGTACTTC

cdr3_length: 15
j_call: TRBJ1-2
v_call: TRBV5-1
d_call: TRBD1
clone_size: few
cdr3_aa: CASSLADREEGGYTF
cdr3_nt: TGCGCCAGCAGCTTGGCGGACAGGGAAGAAGGTGGCTACACCTTC

cdr3_length: 14
j_call: TRBJ1-2
v_call: TRBV18
d_call: -
clone_size: -
cdr3_aa: CASSPPGQTYGYTF
cdr3_nt: TGTGCCAGCTCACCACCGGGGCAGACCTATGGCTACACCTTC

cdr3_length: 17
j_call: TRBJ1-3
v_call: TRBV15
d_call: TRBD1
clone_size: -
cdr3_aa: CATSRGDRGHSGNTIYF
cdr3_nt: TGTGCCACCAGCAGAGGGGACAGGGGCCACTCTGGAAACACCATATATTTT

cdr3_length: 16
j_call: TRBJ2-1
v_call: TRBV29-1
d_call: TRBD1
clone_size: few
cdr3_aa: CSAISNRGRPYNEQFF
cdr3_nt: TGCAGTGCAATTTCTAACAGGGGAAGGCCCTACAATGAGCAGTTCTTC